Below, one T cell receptor beta chain is given with its context. As yet, its antigen is unknown. J gave up 4 bases and V 5 bases, and 11 bases lay outside the gene matches. The CDR3 runs 19 residues. Germline assignment: CDR1 SGHTA and CDR2 FQGTGA. The sample is drawn from a study of cytotoxic CD8 clonotypes in ibrutinib-treated CLL. The targeted sequencing depth was 1 in 200,000 to 1 in 1 million T cells. Assay: immunoSEQ multiplex PCR; the TCRdb copy retains only in-frame clones and omits some. Of roughly 150,000 clones in the sample, about four fifths were seen once. Notes on the study in general: Sampling schedules were unmatched across sustained-remission and progressing patients. Before falling back toward baseline at progression, clonality had risen at the time of ibrutinib response.

The sequencing here drew on PBMCs, taken after 12 months of ibrutinib treatment. This receptor was taken from a human donor with chronic lymphocytic leukemia. This rearrangement joins TRBV7-3 to TRBJ2-2; 15 bases fit TRBD2. CDR3 bases: TGTGCCAGCAGCCAGGGGCCTTCGGGACTAGCGGGAGGCACCGGGGAGCTGTTTTTT. Protein: CASSQGPSGLAGGTGELFF.